This T cell receptor (beta chain) was profiled in a study of blood T cell repertoires in COVID-19. About the study: Material from acute and convalescent COVID-19 was sourced from the United States, Italy and Spain.

There are 14 residues in the CDR3. The V gene's germline CDR1 is GTSNPN and CDR2 SVGIG (reference sequence). Trimming cost V 2 bases and J 4 bases, with 12 bases left between them. This clone was counted between two and nine times. Sequencing was performed with immunoSEQ multiplex PCR; in TCRdb, only in-frame clones are kept and a portion is missing. The sample yields 130,000 to 150,000 clones, about 87% seen once. The sample taken for sequencing was peripheral blood. The rearrangement uses TRBV30 and TRBJ2-1; D perhaps matches TRBD1 (6 bases). The TCR sequence derives from a woman in her forties or fifties with acute or convalescent COVID-19. The CDR3 is CAWSQGLGYNEQFF. CDR3 bases: TGTGCCTGGAGTCAGGGGCTTGGGTACAATGAGCAGTTCTTC.